Sequencing of this T cell receptor beta chain was carried out in a study of shared clonotypes between healthy human individuals. Study-wide background: The study drew on a couple of women and a few men aged 18 to 49 as donors.

Profiled with immunoSEQ multiplex PCR; TCRdb holds only in-frame clones, not every one. The profile shows about 1 million clones, approximately 72% of them singletons. The study drew its donors from healthy HIV-negative adults without recent acute infections or vaccinations. The ends were cut back, 5 bases at V and 15 bases at J, with 17 bases in the middle. The V gene's germline CDR1 is DFQATT and CDR2 SNEGSKA (reference sequence). This CDR3 contains 11 residues. This clone was observed once. The sequence was collected from a young man in good health. The sample was memory CD4+ T cells sorted from blood. Subset in this sample: CD45RA-negative fraction. This sequence joins TRBV20-1 and TRBJ2-1; a possible D gene is TRBD2 (5 bases). The CDR3 here is CSADLEAEGFF. The DNA for the CDR3 is TGCAGTGCTGACCTTGAGGCTGAGGGGTTCTTC.